Each of the 15 T cell receptor beta chains below was sequenced from the same sample in a study of cytomegalovirus exposure and HLA in healthy donors. 13 Jbeta primers and 60 Vbeta primers were used for the PCR. Profiled with immunoSEQ multiplex PCR; TCRdb holds only in-frame clones, not every one. In the table there are 200,000 to 300,000 clones, roughly 84% of which are singletons. The material sequenced was PBMCs. Source of these receptors: a girl aged 2 to 9 in good health and CMV-seronegative.

The V and J genes are TRBV10-3 and TRBJ1-1, with D perhaps matching TRBD1 (6 bases). There are 14 residues in the CDR3. V was shortened by 3 bases and J by 5 bases, with 13 bases between the two germline ends. Germline V lookup: CDR1 ENHRY, CDR2 SYGVKD. The CDR3 sequence: CAISDDRFETEAFF. The CDR3 DNA sequence: TGTGCCATCAGTGACGACAGGTTCGAAACTGAAGCTTTCTTT.

This chain uses TRBV5-4 with TRBJ2-1; 7 nucleotides line up with TRBD2. V lost 4 bases, J lost 7 bases, and 5 bases stayed unmatched. This CDR3 spans 13 amino acids. Germline CDR1 is SGHNT and CDR2 is YYREEE (reference sequence). In DNA, the CDR3 is TGTGCCAGCAGCCCTACGCGGGAGAATGAGCAGTTCTTC. This encodes CASSPTRENEQFF.

This chain links TRBV19 with TRBJ2-7, with 11 bases fitting TRBD2. Germline CDR1 reads LNHDA; CDR2 reads SQIVND (reference sequence). V was pared by 9 bases and J by 4 bases, with 8 bases of the junction left unmatched. This CDR3 has 14 amino acids. In nucleotides, the CDR3 is TGTGCCAGCTCTCGACTAGCGGGAACTTACGAGCAGTACTTC. Translation: CASSRLAGTYEQYF. Looking up the rest from reference TRBV19 and TRBJ2-7 gives the full variable domain: DGGITQSPKYLFRKEGQNVTLSCEQNLNHDAMYWYRQDPGQGLRLIYYSQIVNDFQKGDIAEGYSVSREKKESFPLTVTSAQKNPTAFYLCASSRLAGTYEQYFGPGTRLTVT.

The rearrangement links TRBV5-6 to TRBJ2-3, with a possible D match to TRBD1 (6 bases). The V and J ends lost 2 bases and 0 bases respectively, with 7 bases between them. CDR1 is SGHDT, CDR2 YYEEEE, per germline. The CDR3 is 14 residues long. The CDR3 protein is CASSLQGSTDTQYF. The CDR3 DNA sequence: TGTGCCAGCAGCTTACAGGGTAGCACAGATACGCAGTATTTT.

In its sample, this clone was seen once. In DNA form, the CDR3 reads TGTGCCATCAGTGCAGGGGTGAGCTATGGCTACACCTTC. This sequence encodes CAISAGVSYGYTF. V is TRBV10-3 and J is TRBJ1-2; maybe TRBD1 (6 bases). CDR3 size: 13 residues. V was cut by 4 bases and J by 4 bases, with 10 bases left in between. Germline V CDR1 and CDR2: ENHRY, SYGVKD.

This chain uses TRBV4-2 with TRBJ2-3; perhaps TRBD2 as D (6 bases). V lost 1 base and J 2 bases, leaving 10 bases between the germline ends. Germline V lookup: CDR1 LGHNA, CDR2 YNFKEQ. The CDR3 is 15 amino acids. CDR3 nucleotides: TGTGCCAGCAGCCAAGTGACGGGGGACACAGATACGCAGTATTTT. It encodes CASSQVTGDTDTQYF.

V and J are TRBV10-3 and TRBJ2-3, with D hard to call. Germline lookup yields CDR1 ENHRY and CDR2 SYGVKD. This CDR3 is 14 amino acids long. The V end lost 0 bases, the J end lost 0 bases, and 4 bases lay between the germline ends. The CDR3 sequence is CAISESTSTDTQYF. In nucleotides, the CDR3 is TGTGCCATCAGTGAGTCGACTAGCACAGATACGCAGTATTTT.

The V gene is TRBV6-5, the J gene TRBJ1-5; a weak D match, TRBD1 (6 bases). V dropped 10 bases and J dropped 0 bases, with 13 bases sitting between them. The germline V gene has CDR1 MNHEY and CDR2 SVGAGI. The CDR3 has 14 amino acids. The CDR3 sequence is CATRTAYSNQPQHF. DNA for the CDR3: TGTGCCACTAGGACAGCTTATAGCAATCAGCCCCAGCATTTT.

This chain uses TRBV5-1 with TRBJ1-6; 10 nucleotides align to TRBD1. With 4 bases clipped from V and 9 bases from J, the junction kept 7 bases outside the gene matches. The CDR3 has 15 amino acids. Germline V gene lookup returns CDR1 SGHRS and CDR2 YFSETQ. Here the CDR3 reads CASSGDRGLSSPLHF. The CDR3 DNA reads as TGCGCCAGCAGCGGGGACAGGGGATTGAGTTCACCCCTCCACTTT.

The chain has TRBV5-6 and TRBJ2-7, with 8 bases matching TRBD1. Losses at the gene ends were 4 bases for V and 4 bases for J; bases not matched to a gene: 4. The germline gives CDR1 SGHDT, CDR2 YYEEEE. The CDR3 loop spans 13 amino acids. In DNA, the CDR3 is TGTGCCAGCAGCACCACAGGGGGATACGAGCAGTACTTC. Its translation is CASSTTGGYEQYF.

This rearrangement joins TRBV2 to TRBJ2-7; possibly TRBD2 for D (6 bases). The germline V and J ends were trimmed by 3 bases and 1 base, with 13 bases remaining between them. This CDR3 is built from 15 residues. CDR1 is SNHLY and CDR2 is FYNNEI in the germline V gene. CDR3 nucleotide sequence: TGTGCCAGCAGTGAGGTTGGAGGGTATTCCTACGAGCAGTACTTC. Translating it yields CASSEVGGYSYEQYF.

The J gene is TRBJ1-4, the V gene TRBV6-1; 7 positions agree with TRBD1. With V trimmed by 8 bases and J by 6 bases, 3 bases remained unmatched. Germline loops: CDR1 MNHNS, CDR2 SASEGT. CDR3 length: 12 amino acids. The CDR3 nucleotides are TGTGCCAGCGCAGGGGGTTATGAAAAACTGTTTTTT. It specifies CASAGGYEKLFF.

V and J are TRBV5-4 and TRBJ2-1, with a weak D call TRBD1 (7 bases). V shed 4 bases and J shed 8 bases, with 28 bases lying between them. The CDR3 contains 18 residues. Germline CDR1 and CDR2: SGHNT and YYREEE (reference sequence). CDR3 bases: TGTGCCAGCAGCCCGAAAACGAGGAGGGACAGCCGAATCGATGAGCAGTTCTTC. It encodes CASSPKTRRDSRIDEQFF.

The rearrangement uses TRBV6-6 and TRBJ2-3; D may be TRBD2 (5 bases). CDR1 is MNHNY, CDR2 SVGAGI, per germline (reference sequence). The CDR3 covers 12 residues. V was pared by 9 bases and J by 0 bases, with 7 bases between. The CDR3 here is CASRGSTDTQYF. The CDR3 nucleotides read TGTGCCAGTCGGGGAAGCACAGATACGCAGTATTTT.

The rearrangement joins TRBV6-5 to TRBJ1-2, with TRBD1 matching 9 bases. The V and J ends lost 5 bases and 4 bases, in that order; junction bases with no gene match: 8. Germline V gene sequence: CDR1 MNHEY, CDR2 SVGAGI. This CDR3 is 15 amino acids long. For the CDR3, the DNA is TGTGCCAGCAGTCCCGGGACAGGGCCCCCCTATGGCTACACCTTC. Residues: CASSPGTGPPYGYTF.